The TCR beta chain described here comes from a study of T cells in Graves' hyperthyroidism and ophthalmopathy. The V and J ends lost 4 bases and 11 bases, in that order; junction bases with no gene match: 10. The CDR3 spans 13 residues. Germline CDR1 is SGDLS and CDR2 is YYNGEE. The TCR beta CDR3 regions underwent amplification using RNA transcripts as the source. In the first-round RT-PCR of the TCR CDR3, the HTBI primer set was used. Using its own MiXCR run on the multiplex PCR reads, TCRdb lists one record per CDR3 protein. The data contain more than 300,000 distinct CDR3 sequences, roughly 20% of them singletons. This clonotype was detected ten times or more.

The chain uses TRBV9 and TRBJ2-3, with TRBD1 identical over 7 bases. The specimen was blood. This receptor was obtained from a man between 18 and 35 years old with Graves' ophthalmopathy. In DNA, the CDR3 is TGTGCCAGCAGCCTTTCGGAGACAGGGAAGCAGTATTTT. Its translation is CASSLSETGKQYF.